This entry is about one T cell receptor (beta chain). The CDR3 totals 16 residues. J was trimmed by 9 bases and V by 6 bases; bases with no gene match: 16. Germline CDR1 is SNHLY and CDR2 is FYNNEI. The sample originates from a study of blood T cell repertoires in COVID-19. As handled by the study authors: Estimates of nucleated cell counts were drawn from the amplification of reference gene primers. Profiled with immunoSEQ multiplex PCR; TCRdb holds only in-frame clones, not every one. V and J calls plus clone size are reproduced from that table; the DNA served to infer D and trimming. The sample has about 94,000 clones, around 86% seen once.

The J gene is TRBJ2-1, the V gene TRBV2; the match to TRBD1 covers 8 bases. The specimen was peripheral blood. This sequence originates from a woman over 75 with acute or convalescent COVID-19. The CDR3 sequence is CASRRRLAGGEGEQFF. CDR3 DNA sequence: TGTGCCAGCAGAAGGAGATTGGCAGGGGGCGAGGGTGAGCAGTTCTTC.